These T cell receptor beta chains were read from a single sample in a study of brain T cells in children with intractable seizures. Libraries were prepared by immunoSEQ multiplex PCR; TCRdb keeps only in-frame clonotypes and omits some of them. The table includes about 80,000 clones, approximately 89% detected once. Specimen: peripheral blood, collected at surgery. The receptors were sampled from a girl aged 2 to 10 with Rasmussen encephalitis and intractable seizures. Each CDR3 is given with its conserved first and last residue. The D gene is left open where the match is weak. The size of a clone is reported for some rows only, either as once, few or many, or as a class for expanded clones.

clone_size j_call v_call d_call cdr3_nt cdr3_aa
. TRBJ2-7 TRBV11-2 . TGTGCCAGCAGCCCCACTGGGTGGACCTACGAGCAGTACTTC CASSPTGWTYEQYF
. TRBJ2-7 TRBV4-1 . TGCGCCAGCAGCCAAGAGGGGGGAACCTACGAGCAGTACTTC CASSQEGGTYEQYF
. TRBJ2-1 TRBV27 . TGTGCCAGCAGTTTTGAGCGGTCCTCCTACAATGAGCAGTTCTTC CASSFERSSYNEQFF
. TRBJ2-7 TRBV30 . TGTGCCTGGAGTGGGGGGTCGGGATTCCTGGACGAGCAGTACTTC CAWSGGSGFLDEQYF
once TRBJ1-2 TRBV9 . TGTGCCAGCAGCGTAGAACCCGGCGCACGGCCAAACTATGGCTACACCTTC CASSVEPGARPNYGYTF
. TRBJ2-5 TRBV28 TRBD1 TGTGCCAGCAGTCCGGTGGCAGGGGGCTCGGAAGAGACCCAGTACTTC CASSPVAGGSEETQYF
. TRBJ1-2 TRBV6-5 . TGTGCCAGCAGTCAAACAGGCTCGGGTGGCTACACCTTC CASSQTGSGGYTF
few TRBJ1-5 TRBV19 . TGTGCCAGTAAAGGGGGAGGGGGTTGGCAATGGAATCAGCCCCAGCATTTT CASKGGGGWQWNQPQHF
. TRBJ2-2 TRBV5-4 TRBD1 TGTGCCAGCAGAAACCGGGACAGGGTAACCGGGGAGCTGTTTTTT CASRNRDRVTGELFF
. TRBJ1-2 TRBV28 TRBD1 TGTGCCAGCAGTTTATGGGGGACAGGAAAGGGATTTGATGGTGGCTACACCTTC CASSLWGTGKGFDGGYTF
. TRBJ2-2 TRBV7-7 . TGTGCTAGCAGCGTGCGGCCGAACACCGGGGAGCTGTTTTTT CASSVRPNTGELFF
. TRBJ2-3 TRBV11-2 TRBD2 TGTGCCAGCAGCTTGGGACTAGCGGGGAGGGCAGATACGCAGTATTTT CASSLGLAGRADTQYF
. TRBJ2-7 TRBV3-1/TRBV3-2 . TGTGCCAGCAGCCCACTCAACGAGCAGTACTTC CASSPLNEQYF
. TRBJ1-2 TRBV12-3/TRBV12-4 . TGTGCCAGCAGCGTCAAGGGGGGCTACACCTTC CASSVKGGYTF
. TRBJ1-5 TRBV5-4 . TGTGCCAGCAGCCCAGGGACGGCTCAGCCCCAGCATTTT CASSPGTAQPQHF
. TRBJ1-3 TRBV11-3 . TGTGCCAGCAGCTTAGTAGTCGTTGCCAGTGGAAACACCATATATTTT CASSLVVVASGNTIYF
. TRBJ2-7 TRBV28 TRBD1 TGTGCCAGCAGATGGGGACAGGGACGAAACGAGCAGTACTTC CASRWGQGRNEQYF
. TRBJ1-6 TRBV19 . TGTGCCAGTAGTGCCCCCGACAGGAATTCACCCCTCCACTTT CASSAPDRNSPLHF
. TRBJ2-4 TRBV28 . TGTGCCAGCGGGACTGCCAAAAACATTCAGTACTTC CASGTAKNIQYF
. TRBJ2-5 TRBV9 . TGTGCCAGCAGCGCCGGGGGCTACGACCCCGGAGTAGGGACCCAGTACTTC CASSAGGYDPGVGTQYF
once TRBJ2-3 TRBV7-7 TRBD2 TGTGCCAGCAGCTTGGGGTCTAGCGGGGGGGCAGTCTTT CASSLGSSGGAVF
. TRBJ2-1 TRBV6-5 TRBD2 TGTGCCAGCAGGCTAGCGGGAGTTCCGAATGAGCAGTTCTTC CASRLAGVPNEQFF
once TRBJ2-2 TRBV27 TRBD2 TGTGCCAGCAGTCCACCACCGACTAGCGACCCATCGGGCGGGGAGCTGTTTTTT CASSPPPTSDPSGGELFF
. TRBJ1-1 TRBV30 . TGTGCCTGGAGCCCAAGGCCCGTTGTGAACACTGAAGCTTTCTTT CAWSPRPVVNTEAFF
. TRBJ2-3 TRBV2 . TGTGCCAGCTCGGACGGTAGCACAGATACGCAGTATTTT CASSDGSTDTQYF
. TRBJ2-7 TRBV3-1/TRBV3-2 TRBD2 TGTGCCAGCAGCCACGCGGGAGTGACCTACGAGCAGTACTTC CASSHAGVTYEQYF
. TRBJ1-2 TRBV15 . TGTGCCACCAGCAGAGAGATTCACAGGGATCACTACACCTTC CATSREIHRDHYTF
few TRBJ1-1 TRBV4-2 . TGTGCCAGCAGCCAAGATTTAAGGGAGGCGTGGAGGAACACTGAAGCTTTCTTT CASSQDLREAWRNTEAFF
. TRBJ1-6 TRBV30 . TGTGCCTGGAAGGAGGGGTGGAGTTCACCCCTCCACTTT CAWKEGWSSPLHF
. TRBJ2-1 TRBV7-2 . TGTGCCAGCAGCCGCGGGCTTTCTAGCTCCTACAATGAGCAGTTCTTC CASSRGLSSSYNEQFF
. TRBJ2-7 TRBV30 . TGTGCCTGGAGTAGTGGGGGACAACACGAGCAGTACTTC CAWSSGGQHEQYF
. TRBJ1-1 TRBV2 . TGTGCCAGCAGTTACCACGCTGAAGCTTTCTTT CASSYHAEAFF
. TRBJ1-6 TRBV5-5 TRBD1 TGTGCCAGCAGCGACCAACTACAGGGGAGGAATTCACCCCTCCACTTT CASSDQLQGRNSPLHF
once TRBJ2-2 TRBV7-3 . TGTGCCAGCAGCGGGGGCCCGAACACCGGGGAGCTGTTTTTT CASSGGPNTGELFF
. TRBJ2-7 TRBV23-1 . TGCGCCAGCAGTATACAGGGCTCGGAGCTGGGCGAGCAGTACTTC CASSIQGSELGEQYF
few TRBJ1-6 TRBV19 . TGTGCCAGTAGTATTGGGGAGGGATCACCCCTCCACTTT CASSIGEGSPLHF
. TRBJ2-2 TRBV28 . TGTGCCGTACGACACTCGAACACCGGGGAGCTGTTTTTT CAVRHSNTGELFF
. TRBJ2-5 TRBV7-9 TRBD2 TGTGCCAGCAGCTTAATCGGGACTAGCGGGAGTCGGCGGACCCAGTACTTC CASSLIGTSGSRRTQYF
. TRBJ1-1 TRBV2 . TGTGCCAGCAGTGAAACGGGCGCGGTGAACACTGAAGCTTTCTTT CASSETGAVNTEAFF
once TRBJ2-7 TRBV11-2 TRBD2 TGTGCCAGCAGCCCCCATAGCGGGGTCTCCTACGAGCAGTACTTC CASSPHSGVSYEQYF
. TRBJ1-1 TRBV10-3 . TGTGCCGCGGGCGGGCACACTGAAGCTTTCTTT CAAGGHTEAFF